This T cell receptor (beta chain) was captured in a study of monozygotic twins with inflammatory bowel disease. The CDR3 loop spans 13 amino acids. Germline V gives CDR1 SGHRS, CDR2 YFSETQ. Following a re-call of the 5' RACE reads, TCRdb has one entry per CDR3 protein and lacks DNA. The table for this sample gives about 300,000 distinct CDR3 sequences. V is TRBV5-1 and J is TRBJ2-7; TCRdb designates TRBD1, a call that cannot be tested without DNA. This receptor was obtained from a human donor with ulcerative colitis or Crohn's disease, or a healthy co-twin of an affected twin (not recorded which). The specimen sequenced was blood. The CDR3 spells CASRKTGVYEQYF.